The next 16 T cell receptor beta chains were all read from a single sample in a study of control samples from healthy donors and cancer patients. Using immunoSEQ multiplex PCR, the repertoire was profiled, and TCRdb retains in-frame clones only, with some absent. This table has about 120,000 clones, about 91% appearing once. Sample: blood. Source of these receptors: a man between 40 and 49 years old in good health.

This clone appeared once. The chain combines TRBV11-1 with TRBJ2-7; 7 positions match TRBD1. The V gene's germline CDR1 is SGHAT and CDR2 FQDESV (reference sequence). Trimming cost V 5 bases and J 0 bases; bases outside gene matches: 7. The CDR3 length is 15 residues. This CDR3 reads CASSPQGVSSYEQYF. Here the CDR3 DNA reads TGTGCCAGCAGCCCTCAGGGGGTCAGCTCCTACGAGCAGTACTTC.

The gene calls are TRBV7-2 and TRBJ1-4, with D uncertain. The CDR3 runs to 13 residues. Germline CDR1 SGHTA, CDR2 FQGNSA. Between the trimmed V and J ends, which lost 2 bases and 6 bases, there was a span of 7 bases. CDR3 bases: TGTGCCAGCAGCTTAAGAACGGATGAAAAACTGTTTTTT. Protein sequence: CASSLRTDEKLFF.

The V call is TRBV5-1, the J call TRBJ1-5; D is possibly TRBD1 (5 bases). Trimming pared 3 bases from V and 3 bases from J, leaving 10 bases between. Germline CDR1 and CDR2: SGHRS and YFSETQ. This CDR3 comprises 14 residues. The CDR3 region is CASSWRQINQPQHF. DNA for the CDR3: TGCGCCAGCAGCTGGAGACAGATCAATCAGCCCCAGCATTTT.

The chain links TRBV7-3 to TRBJ2-1, with unresolved D. V lost 5 bases and J lost 7, with 12 bases in between. Germline CDR1 SGHTA, CDR2 FQGTGA. The CDR3 covers 13 residues. CDR3 sequence: CASSPSPGNEQFF. The DNA for the CDR3 is TGTGCCAGCAGCCCAAGTCCCGGGAATGAGCAGTTCTTC. Variable domain in full (rest from reference TRBV7-3 and TRBJ2-1): GAGVSQTPSNKVTEKGKYVELRCDPISGHTALYWYRQSLGQGPEFLIYFQGTGAADDSGLPNDRFFAVRPEGSVSTLKIQRTERGDSAVYLCASSPSPGNEQFFGPGTRLTVL.

The genes are TRBV2 and TRBJ2-2, with TRBD2 matching 11 bases. Germline values: CDR1 SNHLY, CDR2 FYNNEI. The CDR3 spans 15 residues. V trimming: 6 bases; J trimming: 7 bases; junction bases outside the gene matches: 7. The DNA for the CDR3 is TGTGCCAGCAGAGTATTAGCGGGGGGGCACGGGGAGCTGTTTTTT. Translation gives CASRVLAGGHGELFF.

The chain links TRBV6-6 to TRBJ2-3; possibly TRBD2 for D (5 bases). V was pared by 6 bases and J by 2 bases, with 15 bases between. The CDR3 runs to 15 residues. The V gene's germline CDR1 is MNHNY and CDR2 SVGAGI (reference sequence). In nucleotides, the CDR3 is TGTGCCAGCAGCTCCCTCCCAGCGGCCACAGATACGCAGTATTTT. Translated: CASSSLPAATDTQYF.

This chain joins TRBV7-9 and TRBJ2-2; no definite D call. Trimming shortened V by 4 bases and J by 6 bases, and 9 bases separated the two germline ends. Per germline, CDR1 SEHNR and CDR2 FQNEAQ (reference sequence). There are 13 residues in the CDR3. The CDR3 DNA reads as TGTGCCAGCAGCTCCGACTCCCCCGGGGAGCTGTTTTTT. It specifies CASSSDSPGELFF.

The table lists this clone with a few counts. The chain carries TRBV19 and TRBJ2-5; D possibly uses TRBD1 or TRBD2 (5 bases each). The V end lost 4 bases, the J end lost 5 bases, and 14 bases lay between the germline ends. From germline, CDR1 is LNHDA and CDR2 SQIVND (reference sequence). This CDR3 has 14 residues. In DNA form, the CDR3 reads TGTGCCAGTAGTAACTGGCAGGGAGATGAGACCCAGTACTTC. Translated, it gives CASSNWQGDETQYF.

In its sample, this clone was seen once. This chain joins TRBV2 and TRBJ2-1; 14 nucleotides agree with TRBD2. The V gene end was trimmed by 6 bases and the J gene end by 7 bases; junction bases not matched to a gene: 8. The CDR3 has 16 residues. Germline CDR1 is SNHLY and CDR2 is FYNNEI. The CDR3 DNA follows: TGTGCCAGCAGGGGGACTAGCGGGGGTCATAGGAATGAGCAGTTCTTC. Translation gives CASRGTSGGHRNEQFF.

Notes on this clone: A read error may produce the germline difference seen at one junction end. The rearrangement uses TRBV5-1 and TRBJ2-3; the match to TRBD1 covers 7 bases. CDR3 length equals 14 residues. The germline V gene encodes CDR1 SGHRS and CDR2 YFSETQ. The CDR3 DNA reads TGCGTCAGCAGCCAAGGGGGCAGGTCAGATACGCAGTATTTT. Translating it yields CVSSQGGRSDTQYF.

This sequence joins TRBV18 and TRBJ2-1; TRBD1 agrees at 11 bases. This CDR3 is built from 19 residues. CDR1 is KGHSH and CDR2 is LQKENI in the germline V gene. The junction had 10 bases not matched to a gene; V was cut back by 1 base and J by 2 bases. The chain's CDR3 is CASSPRRGQGVYTYNEQFF. The CDR3 DNA follows: TGTGCCAGCTCACCACGGAGGGGACAGGGGGTTTATACCTACAATGAGCAGTTCTTC.

This chain uses TRBV5-3 with TRBJ1-2, with 11 bases lining up with TRBD1. TRBV5-3 is an ORF, and what it does is uncertain. V lost 5 bases and J lost 8; bases outside the gene matches: 11. This CDR3 spans 15 amino acids. CDR3 DNA sequence: TGTGCCAGAAGACCCCTGGACAGGGGGCGTAGAGGCTACACCTTC. This encodes CARRPLDRGRRGYTF.

CDR3 region: CASARGQGITGELFF. CDR3 coding DNA: TGTGCCAGCGCCAGGGGGCAGGGGATCACCGGGGAGCTGTTTTTT. V gene TRBV6-5 combines with J gene TRBJ2-2; 8 bases fit TRBD1. The CDR3 covers 15 residues. V was clipped by 8 bases and J by 4 bases; unmatched bases: 9. Germline-derived CDR1 and CDR2 are MNHEY and SVGAGI.

The chain links TRBV29-1 to TRBJ1-2; D may be TRBD1 (5 bases). Trimming removed 4 bases at V and 3 bases at J, with 21 bases between. Germline-derived CDR1 and CDR2 are SQVTM and ANQGSEA. This CDR3 contains 16 residues. The CDR3 loop is CSVVFAGEGNDYGYTF. CDR3 sequence (DNA): TGCAGCGTTGTCTTCGCGGGGGAGGGGAACGACTATGGCTACACCTTC. Full variable domain (remainder filled in from reference TRBV29-1 and TRBJ1-2): SAVISQKPSRDICQRGTSLTIQCQVDSQVTMMFWYRQQPGQSLTLIATANQGSEATYESGFVIDKFPISRPNLTFSTLTVSNMSPEDSSIYLCSVVFAGEGNDYGYTFGSGTRLTVV.

The J gene is TRBJ1-5, the V gene TRBV7-2, with D possibly matching TRBD1 (6 bases). V was trimmed by 1 base and J by 7 bases, leaving 14 bases between them. This CDR3 is 15 amino acids long. CDR1 is SGHTA, CDR2 FQGNSA, per germline. CDR3 nucleotides: TGTGCCAGCAGCTTAGAAGGCGGGGGCTGGCAGCCCCAGCATTTT. Encoded protein: CASSLEGGGWQPQHF.

The chain is built from TRBV24-1 and TRBJ2-1, with a tentative D call TRBD1 (5 bases). Between the trimmed V and J ends, which lost 7 bases and 6 bases, there was a span of 15 bases. Germline V gene lookup returns CDR1 KGHDR and CDR2 SFDVKD. This CDR3 region has 14 residues. The CDR3 region has the DNA TGTGCCACCAGGGCTTCTCAAGGGGTCAATGAGCAGTTCTTC. Translating gives CATRASQGVNEQFF.